This T cell receptor beta chain emerged from a study of blood T cells in healthy people across ages. Whenever a sample was processed, at least 6 million PBMCs were isolated. CDR3 size: 15 residues. Germline CDR1 is SGHTA and CDR2 is FQGNSA. The V gene lost 1 base and the J gene lost 4 bases, with 13 bases spanning the gap. Together with a sample-barcoded 5' primer, a J-beta primer mix was included in a second PCR lasting roughly 6 to 12 cycles. TCRdb ran MiXCR on the 5' RACE reads and lists one entry per CDR3 protein. The repertoire holds fewer than 650,000 distinct CDR3 sequences, about 25% seen once, with approximately 3.3% in the top ten. This clonotype was recorded a few times. The data also belong to a second study, concerning T cells of mothers and their children. That study reports: All donors were healthy and Caucasian; they were a few mothers and their six children.

The gene calls are TRBV7-2 and TRBJ1-1, with a possible D match to TRBD1 (6 bases). Sample: blood. This receptor was taken from a boy aged 2 to 10 in good health. CDR3 protein: CASSLEGGYGTEAFF. The CDR3 DNA sequence: TGTGCCAGCAGCTTAGAGGGGGGGTATGGCACTGAAGCTTTCTTT.